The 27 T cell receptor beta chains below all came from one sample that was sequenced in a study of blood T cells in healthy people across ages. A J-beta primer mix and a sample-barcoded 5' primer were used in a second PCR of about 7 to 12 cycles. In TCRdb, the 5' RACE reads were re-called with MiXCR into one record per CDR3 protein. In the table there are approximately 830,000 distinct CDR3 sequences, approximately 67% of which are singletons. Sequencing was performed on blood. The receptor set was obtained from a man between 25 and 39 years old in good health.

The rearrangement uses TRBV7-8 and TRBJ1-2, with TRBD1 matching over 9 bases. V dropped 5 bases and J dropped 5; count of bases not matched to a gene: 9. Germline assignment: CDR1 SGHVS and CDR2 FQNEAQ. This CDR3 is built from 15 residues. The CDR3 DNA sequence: TGTGCCAGCAGCCCTAAGACAGGGGGAGATTATGGCTACACCTTC. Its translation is CASSPKTGGDYGYTF.

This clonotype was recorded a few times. The CDR3 loop is CASSGGQGGSPLHF. The DNA of the CDR3 is TGTGCCAGCAGTGGTGGCCAGGGAGGCTCACCCCTCCACTTT. V usage is TRBV2 and J usage is TRBJ1-6; perhaps TRBD1 as D (5 bases). The CDR3 contains 14 residues. The V end lost 4 bases, the J end lost 10 bases, and 14 bases lay between the germline ends. Germline-derived CDR1 and CDR2 are SNHLY and FYNNEI.

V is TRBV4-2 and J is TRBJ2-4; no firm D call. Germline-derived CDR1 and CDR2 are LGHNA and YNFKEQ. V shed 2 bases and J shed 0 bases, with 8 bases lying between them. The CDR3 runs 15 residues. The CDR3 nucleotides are TGTGCCAGCAGCCAATTTCCGGGAGCCAAAAACATTCAGTACTTC. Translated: CASSQFPGAKNIQYF.

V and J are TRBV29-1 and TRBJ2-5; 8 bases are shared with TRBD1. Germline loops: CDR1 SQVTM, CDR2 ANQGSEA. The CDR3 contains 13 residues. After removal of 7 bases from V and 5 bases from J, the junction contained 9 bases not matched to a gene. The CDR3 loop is CSGGQGGLETQYF. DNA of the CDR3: TGCAGCGGCGGACAGGGTGGATTGGAGACCCAGTACTTC.

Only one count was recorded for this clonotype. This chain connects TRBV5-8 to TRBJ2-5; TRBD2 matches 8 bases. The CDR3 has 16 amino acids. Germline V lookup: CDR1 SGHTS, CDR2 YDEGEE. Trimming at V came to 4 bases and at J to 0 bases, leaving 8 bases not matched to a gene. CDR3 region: CASSGRLAQYQETQYF. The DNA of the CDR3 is TGTGCCAGCAGCGGTCGACTAGCGCAGTACCAAGAGACCCAGTACTTC.

This CDR3 is CSARTGLDQPQHF. The DNA of the CDR3 is TGCAGTGCTAGAACGGGGCTGGATCAGCCCCAGCATTTT. The V call is TRBV20-1, the J call TRBJ1-5; a possible D gene is TRBD1 (5 bases). The CDR3 is made up of 13 amino acids. Germline values: CDR1 DFQATT, CDR2 SNEGSKA (reference sequence). Trimming removed 2 bases at V and 5 bases at J, with 10 bases between.

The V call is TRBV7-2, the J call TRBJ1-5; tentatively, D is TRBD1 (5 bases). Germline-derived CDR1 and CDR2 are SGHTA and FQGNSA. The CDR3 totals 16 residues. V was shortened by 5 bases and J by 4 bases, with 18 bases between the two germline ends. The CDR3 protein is CASSPVGAGSNQPQHF. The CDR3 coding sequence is TGTGCCAGCAGCCCGGTTGGGGCGGGATCTAATCAGCCCCAGCATTTT.

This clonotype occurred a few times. CDR3 sequence: CSVEGVQKHQYF. As DNA, the CDR3 is TGCAGCGTTGAAGGGGTGCAGAAGCACCAGTACTTC. The chain has TRBV29-1 and TRBJ2-7, with D uncertain. The CDR3 runs 12 residues. Germline V gene sequence: CDR1 SQVTM, CDR2 ANQGSEA. Between the trimmed V and J ends, which lost 1 base and 10 bases, there was a span of 14 bases.

The CDR3 spells CASSHLEGQGRSPLHF. The CDR3 DNA reads TGTGCCAGCAGCCATCTGGAGGGACAGGGGCGCTCACCCCTCCACTTT. The chain has TRBV7-9 and TRBJ1-6; 10 nucleotides align to TRBD1. The junction had 11 bases not matched to a gene; V was cut back by 5 bases and J by 10 bases. Germline CDR1 is SEHNR and CDR2 is FQNEAQ (reference sequence). This CDR3 spans 16 amino acids.

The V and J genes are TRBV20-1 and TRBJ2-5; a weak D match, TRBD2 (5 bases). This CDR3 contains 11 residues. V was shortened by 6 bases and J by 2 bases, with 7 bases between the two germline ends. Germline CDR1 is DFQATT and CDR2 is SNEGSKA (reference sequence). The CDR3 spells CSALAQETQYF. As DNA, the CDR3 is TGCAGTGCGCTAGCACAAGAGACCCAGTACTTC.

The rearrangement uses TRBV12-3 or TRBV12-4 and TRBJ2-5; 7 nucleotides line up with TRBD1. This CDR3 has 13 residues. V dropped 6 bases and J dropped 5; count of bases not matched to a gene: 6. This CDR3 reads CASSTPGQETQYF. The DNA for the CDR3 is TGTGCCAGCAGCACTCCGGGACAGGAGACCCAGTACTTC.

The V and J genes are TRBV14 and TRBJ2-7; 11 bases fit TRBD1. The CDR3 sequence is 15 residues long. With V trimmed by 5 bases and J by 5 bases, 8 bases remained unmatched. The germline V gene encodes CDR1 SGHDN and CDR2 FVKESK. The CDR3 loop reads CASSGRTGGIDEQYF. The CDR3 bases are TGTGCCAGCAGCGGCCGGACAGGGGGCATCGACGAGCAGTACTTC. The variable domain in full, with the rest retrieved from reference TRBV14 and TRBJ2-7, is EAGVTQFPSHSVIEKGQTVTLRCDPISGHDNLYWYRRVMGKEIKFLLHFVKESKQDESGMPNNRFLAERTGGTYSTLKVQPAELEDSGVYFCASSGRTGGIDEQYFGPGTRLTVT.

For the CDR3, the DNA is TGTGCCAGCAGCCCGAATTTATACAATGAGCAGTTCTTC. This encodes CASSPNLYNEQFF. The chain is built from TRBV7-9 and TRBJ2-1, with D uncertain. Trimming removed 5 bases at V and 4 bases at J, with 9 bases between. The germline gives CDR1 SEHNR, CDR2 FQNEAQ (reference sequence). This CDR3 contains 13 residues.

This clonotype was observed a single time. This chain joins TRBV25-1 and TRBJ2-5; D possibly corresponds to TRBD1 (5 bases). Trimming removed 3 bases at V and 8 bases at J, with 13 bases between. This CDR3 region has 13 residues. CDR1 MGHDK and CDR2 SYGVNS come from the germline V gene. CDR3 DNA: TGTGCCAGCAGTGACACAGGTTCAGCAACCCAGTACTTC. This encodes CASSDTGSATQYF.

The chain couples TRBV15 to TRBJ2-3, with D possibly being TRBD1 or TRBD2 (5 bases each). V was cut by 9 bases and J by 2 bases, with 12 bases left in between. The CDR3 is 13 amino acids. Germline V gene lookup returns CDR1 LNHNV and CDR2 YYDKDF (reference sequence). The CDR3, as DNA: TGTGCCACACGGGACCCAAACACAGATACGCAGTATTTT. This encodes CATRDPNTDTQYF.

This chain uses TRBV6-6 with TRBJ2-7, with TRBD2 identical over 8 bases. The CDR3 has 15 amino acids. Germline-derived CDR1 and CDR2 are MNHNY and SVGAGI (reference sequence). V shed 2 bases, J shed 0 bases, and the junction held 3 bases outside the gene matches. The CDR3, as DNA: TGTGCCAGCAGTTACACCCTAGCGGGCTCCTACGAGCAGTACTTC. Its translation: CASSYTLAGSYEQYF.

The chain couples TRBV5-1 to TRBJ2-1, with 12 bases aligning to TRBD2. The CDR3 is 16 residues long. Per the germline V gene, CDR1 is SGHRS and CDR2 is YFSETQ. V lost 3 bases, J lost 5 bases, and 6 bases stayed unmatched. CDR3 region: CASSSLAGGTNNEQFF. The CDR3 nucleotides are TGCGCCAGCAGCTCTCTAGCGGGGGGGACAAACAATGAGCAGTTCTTC. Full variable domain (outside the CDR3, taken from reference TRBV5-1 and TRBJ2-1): KAGVTQTPRYLIKTRGQQVTLSCSPISGHRSVSWYQQTPGQGLQFLFEYFSETQRNKGNFPGRFSGRQFSNSRSEMNVSTLELGDSALYLCASSSLAGGTNNEQFFGPGTRLTVL.

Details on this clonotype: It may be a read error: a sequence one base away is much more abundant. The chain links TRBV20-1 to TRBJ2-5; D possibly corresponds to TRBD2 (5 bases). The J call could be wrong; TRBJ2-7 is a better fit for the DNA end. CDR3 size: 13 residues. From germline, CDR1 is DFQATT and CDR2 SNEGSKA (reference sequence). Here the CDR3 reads CSSTSGSAYEQYF. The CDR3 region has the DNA TGCAGTTCCACAAGCGGATCGGCTTACGAGCAGTACTTC.

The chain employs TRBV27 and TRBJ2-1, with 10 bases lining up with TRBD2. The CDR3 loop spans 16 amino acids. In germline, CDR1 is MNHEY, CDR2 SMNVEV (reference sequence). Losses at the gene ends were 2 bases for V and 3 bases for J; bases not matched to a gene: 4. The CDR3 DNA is TGTGCCAGCAGTTTAAACCCTAGCGGGGGCTACAATGAGCAGTTCTTC. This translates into CASSLNPSGGYNEQFF.

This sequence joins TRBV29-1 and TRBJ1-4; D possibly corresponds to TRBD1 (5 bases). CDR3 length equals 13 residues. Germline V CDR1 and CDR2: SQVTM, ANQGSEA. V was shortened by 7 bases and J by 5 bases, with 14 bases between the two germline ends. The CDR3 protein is CSALRGVNEKLFF. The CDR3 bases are TGCAGCGCCCTGCGGGGGGTAAATGAAAAACTGTTTTTT. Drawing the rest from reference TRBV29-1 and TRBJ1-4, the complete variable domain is SAVISQKPSRDICQRGTSLTIQCQVDSQVTMMFWYRQQPGQSLTLIATANQGSEATYESGFVIDKFPISRPNLTFSTLTVSNMSPEDSSIYLCSALRGVNEKLFFGSGTQLSVL.

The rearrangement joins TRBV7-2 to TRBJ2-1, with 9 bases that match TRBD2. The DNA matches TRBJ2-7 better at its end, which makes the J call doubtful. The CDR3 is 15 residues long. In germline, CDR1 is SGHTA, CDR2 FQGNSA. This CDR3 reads CASSLGGGVYNEQYF. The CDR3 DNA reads TGTGCCAGCAGCTTAGGCGGGGGGGTCTACAATGAGCAGTACTTC.

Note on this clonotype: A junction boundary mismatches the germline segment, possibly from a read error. CDR3 loop: CAGSPRRTGGGYTF. CDR3 coding DNA: TGTGCCGGCTCACCAAGGAGGACAGGGGGCGGCTACACCTTC. V usage is TRBV18 and J usage is TRBJ1-2; TRBD1 aligns across 11 bases. CDR3 length: 14 amino acids. Germline V gene sequence: CDR1 KGHSH, CDR2 LQKENI.

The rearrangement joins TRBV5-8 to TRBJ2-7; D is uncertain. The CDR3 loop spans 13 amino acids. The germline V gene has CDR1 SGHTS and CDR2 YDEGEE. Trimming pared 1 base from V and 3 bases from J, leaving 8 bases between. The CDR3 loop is CASSLYQGYEQYF. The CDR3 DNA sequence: TGTGCCAGCAGCTTGTATCAAGGCTACGAGCAGTACTTC.

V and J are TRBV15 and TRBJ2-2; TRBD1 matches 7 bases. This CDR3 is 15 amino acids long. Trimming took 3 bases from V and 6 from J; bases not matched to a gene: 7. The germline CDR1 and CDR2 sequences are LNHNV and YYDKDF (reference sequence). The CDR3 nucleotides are TGTGCCACCAGCAGGAGACAGGGTACGGCCGGGGAGCTGTTTTTT. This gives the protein CATSRRQGTAGELFF.

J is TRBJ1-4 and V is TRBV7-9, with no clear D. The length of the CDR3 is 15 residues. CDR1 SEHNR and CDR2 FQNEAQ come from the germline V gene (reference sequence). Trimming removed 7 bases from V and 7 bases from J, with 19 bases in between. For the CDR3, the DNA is TGTGCCAGCACCCATCTTCGAGGGAGGATTGAAAAACTGTTTTTT. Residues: CASTHLRGRIEKLFF.

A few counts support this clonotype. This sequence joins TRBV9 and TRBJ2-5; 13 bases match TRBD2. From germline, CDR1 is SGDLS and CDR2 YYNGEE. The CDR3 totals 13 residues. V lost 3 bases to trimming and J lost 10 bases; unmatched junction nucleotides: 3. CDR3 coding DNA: TGTGCCAGCAGCGCCGGACTAGCGGGGGACCAGTACTTC. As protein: CASSAGLAGDQYF.

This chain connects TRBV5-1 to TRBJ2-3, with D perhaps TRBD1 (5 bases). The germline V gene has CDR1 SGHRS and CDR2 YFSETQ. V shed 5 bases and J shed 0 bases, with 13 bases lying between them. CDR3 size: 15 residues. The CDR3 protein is CASSYDRPSTDTQYF. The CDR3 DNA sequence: TGCGCCAGCAGTTACGACAGACCTAGCACAGATACGCAGTATTTT.